This T cell receptor beta chain was documented in a study of CD8+ T cells in alopecia areata. Findings of the study overall: Baseline CD8+ expansion's link to response remains uncertain, as there was one nonresponder. In scalp, tofacitinib significantly decreased clonality and expanded CD8+ clones among the top 100.

Sample treatment: oral pan-JAK inhibitor, 5-10 mg twice daily. Researchers took lesional scalp punch biopsies and peripheral blood from people who were alopecia areata patients. A word on this clone: Antigen: not known.

Reverse transcribed after extraction, RNA yielded cDNA as the sequencing template. Sequencing used immunoSEQ multiplex PCR; TCRdb keeps in-frame clones, though not all of them. This sample yields 3,500 or so clones, of which around 68% are seen a single time; about 6.6% belongs to the top ten. The sequence derives from a human donor with alopecia areata. The source was skin, collected at week 24, from a patient treated with tofacitinib.

The CDR3 sequence: CAIRSGELFF. In nucleotides, the CDR3 is TGTGCCATCCGCAGCGGGGAGCTGTTTTTT. V usage is TRBV2 and J usage is TRBJ2-2; D is uncertain. V lost 10 bases and J lost 7, with 7 bases in between. Germline CDR1 and CDR2: SNHLY and FYNNEI. The CDR3 length is 10 residues. Based on the CDR3 plus reference TRBV2 and TRBJ2-2, the full variable domain is EPEVTQTPSHQVTQMGQEVILRCVPISNHLYFYWYRQILGQKVEFLVSFYNNEISEKSEIFDDQFSVERPDGSNFTLKIRSTKLEDSAMYFCAIRSGELFFGEGSRLTVL.